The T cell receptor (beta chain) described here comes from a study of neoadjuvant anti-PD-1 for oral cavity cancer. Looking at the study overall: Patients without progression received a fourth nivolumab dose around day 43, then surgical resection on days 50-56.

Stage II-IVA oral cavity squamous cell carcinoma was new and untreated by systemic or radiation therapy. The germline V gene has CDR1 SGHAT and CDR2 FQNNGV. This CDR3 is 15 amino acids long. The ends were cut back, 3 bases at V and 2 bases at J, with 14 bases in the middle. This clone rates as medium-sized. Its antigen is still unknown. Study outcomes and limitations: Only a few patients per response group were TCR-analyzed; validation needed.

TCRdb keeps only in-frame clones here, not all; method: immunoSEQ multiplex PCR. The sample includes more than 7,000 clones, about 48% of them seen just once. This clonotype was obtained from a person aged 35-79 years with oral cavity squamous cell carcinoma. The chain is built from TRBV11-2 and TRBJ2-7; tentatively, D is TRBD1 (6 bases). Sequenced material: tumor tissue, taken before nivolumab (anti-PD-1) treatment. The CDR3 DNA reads TGTGCCAGCAGCTTCGGGACATGGGGGACCTACGAGCAGTACTTC. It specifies CASSFGTWGTYEQYF.